The rows below give T cell receptor beta chains drawn from one sample of a study of blood T cell repertoires in COVID-19. TCRdb keeps only in-frame clones here, not all; method: immunoSEQ multiplex PCR. The sample records 210,000 or so clones, about 88% being singletons. Sequenced: peripheral blood. Receptors were obtained from a woman in her thirties or forties who had recovered from COVID-19. Both conserved end residues are part of each CDR3. The order of the fields is V gene, clone size, J gene, CDR3 length, D gene, CDR3 DNA, CDR3 protein. D genes are given only for firm matches. Size is stated for part of the rows, as once, few or many counts, or as a class when the clone is expanded.

>TRBV27|.|TRBJ1-2|15|.
TGTGCCAGCAGTTTATCGGCCAGGGGAGGGTATGGCTACACCTTC
CASSLSARGGYGYTF
>TRBV5-6|.|TRBJ2-1|16|TRBD2
TGTGCCAGCAGCTCCCAGTTGATAGCGGGATCCTATGAGCAGTTCTTC
CASSSQLIAGSYEQFF
>TRBV4-1|.|TRBJ1-1|16|.
TGCGCCAGCAGCCATCCCGGAACAGGGAAGAACACTGAAGCTTTCTTT
CASSHPGTGKNTEAFF
>TRBV9|.|TRBJ2-7|14|.
TGTGCCAGCAGCGTAGATGGGGCCCCCTACGAGCAGTACTTC
CASSVDGAPYEQYF
>TRBV2|.|TRBJ2-3|14|TRBD2
TGTGCCAGCGCACGGACTAGCGATACAGATACGCAGTATTTT
CASARTSDTDTQYF
>TRBV28|.|TRBJ1-5|21|.
TGTGCCAGCAGTTTATCCCCCTTCGACCCACAGAACCCGTATAGCAATCAGCCCCAGCATTTT
CASSLSPFDPQNPYSNQPQHF
>TRBV4-3|once|TRBJ1-1|15|.
TGCGCCAGCAGCCAGGGACGACAGGTCACCACTGAAGCTTTCTTT
CASSQGRQVTTEAFF
>TRBV19|.|TRBJ2-6|18|.
TGTGCCAGTAGTATAAAGGACAGCCCTTGGGCTGGGGCCAACGTCCTGACTTTC
CASSIKDSPWAGANVLTF
>TRBV7-2|.|TRBJ2-3|14|TRBD2
TGTGCCAGCAGCCCCCGGGCGGGAGCAGATACGCAGTATTTT
CASSPRAGADTQYF
>TRBV27|.|TRBJ2-2|15|.
TGTGCCAGCAGTTTAAATACAGAAAACACCGGGGAGCTGTTTTTT
CASSLNTENTGELFF
>TRBV5-6|.|TRBJ1-1|15|.
TGTGCCAGCAGCTCACACCTCAGGGTGTACACTGAAGCTTTCTTT
CASSSHLRVYTEAFF
>TRBV19|.|TRBJ2-2|17|TRBD2
TGTGCCAGTAGTCCCCGGAAACTAGCGGGACGAACCGGGGAGCTGTTTTTT
CASSPRKLAGRTGELFF
>TRBV7-8|.|TRBJ2-7|15|TRBD2
TGTGCCAGCAGCTGGGGAGGGGCGGGAGTCTACGAGCAGTACTTC
CASSWGGAGVYEQYF
>TRBV10-3|once|TRBJ2-7|15|.
TGTGCCATCAGTGAGTCCGGACAGAAGCCCTACGAGCAGTACTTC
CAISESGQKPYEQYF
>TRBV5-4|.|TRBJ2-7|14|.
TGTGCCAGCAGTGGGGGCGGAAACTCCTACGAGCAGTACTTC
CASSGGGNSYEQYF
>TRBV4-3|few|TRBJ2-5|14|TRBD1
TGCGCCAGCAGCCAAGGACAGGGTGAAGAGACCCAGTACTTC
CASSQGQGEETQYF
>TRBV7-6|.|TRBJ1-1|13|.
TGTGCCAGCAGCTTATCGTTCAGGACTGAAGCTTTCTTT
CASSLSFRTEAFF
>TRBV5-5|.|TRBJ2-7|16|.
TGTGCCAGCAGCCCCTCAGACAGGTCTCCTTCCTACGAGCAGTACTTC
CASSPSDRSPSYEQYF
>TRBV5-1|.|TRBJ1-1|15|.
TGCGCCAGCAGCTTACGCGGGGGATCGGTCACTGAAGCTTTCTTT
CASSLRGGSVTEAFF
>TRBV2|.|TRBJ1-1|13|TRBD1
TGTGCCAGCAGTGGACAGGGTGACACTGAAGCTTTCTTT
CASSGQGDTEAFF
>TRBV12-3/TRBV12-4|once|TRBJ2-3|11|.
TGTGCCAGCAGCCACACAGATACGCAGTATTTT
CASSHTDTQYF
>TRBV2|.|TRBJ1-1|13|.
TGTGCCAGCACCGGACTCGCGAACACTGAAGCTTTCTTT
CASTGLANTEAFF
>TRBV7-9|.|TRBJ1-4|14|.
TGTGCCAGCAGCTTGGACACGGCTAATGAAAAACTGTTTTTT
CASSLDTANEKLFF
>TRBV7-2|.|TRBJ1-1|19|.
TGTGCCAGCAGCTTGGCTGGAGGTGGGGTCGGTCTCCTGAGCACTGAAGCTTTCTTT
CASSLAGGGVGLLSTEAFF
>TRBV5-6|.|TRBJ2-3|16|TRBD1
TGTGCCAGCAGCTTGGCCGGGCAGGGGGCCGCAGATACGCAGTATTTT
CASSLAGQGAADTQYF
>TRBV29-1|.|TRBJ2-5|14|.
TGCAGCGTTGGTACAGGAGAATACCAAGAGACCCAGTACTTC
CSVGTGEYQETQYF
>TRBV3-1/TRBV3-2|.|TRBJ2-7|12|.
TGTGCCAGCAGCCAATTATCCTACGAGCAGTACTTC
CASSQLSYEQYF
>TRBV6-5|.|TRBJ1-5|14|TRBD1
TGTGCCAGCATCTCCGGACAGGGAGATCAGCCCCAGCATTTT
CASISGQGDQPQHF
>TRBV7-9|.|TRBJ2-7|16|TRBD1
TGTGCCAGCAGCTCGTGGGACAGCCCGGTACCTCACGAGCAGTACTTC
CASSSWDSPVPHEQYF
>TRBV28|.|TRBJ2-1|14|.
TGTGCCAGCAAAGGTGGCGGCTCCTACAATGAGCAGTTCTTC
CASKGGGSYNEQFF
>TRBV18|.|TRBJ2-2|12|.
TGTGCCAGCTCATCGGACACCGGGGAGCTGTTTTTT
CASSSDTGELFF
>TRBV10-2|.|TRBJ2-2|17|.
TGCGCCAGCAGTTCCTTTACCACGGACAGAGACACCGGGGAGCTGTTTTTT
CASSSFTTDRDTGELFF
>TRBV7-7|.|TRBJ2-1|13|.
TGTGCCAGCAGCTTAGGAGCATACAATGAGCAGTTCTTC
CASSLGAYNEQFF
>TRBV19|.|TRBJ1-5|16|TRBD1
TGTGCCAGTAGTATATTGGGGACAGTGAGGAATCAGCCCCAGCATTTT
CASSILGTVRNQPQHF
>TRBV5-1|.|TRBJ2-5|19|TRBD2
TGCGCCAGCACCAGGTTGGCCCTCGGGCTAGCGGGAGGGGGAGAGACCCAGTACTTC
CASTRLALGLAGGGETQYF
>TRBV18|once|TRBJ1-2|15|.
TGTGCCAGCTCACCACCTCTTTTCAGGGATCGGGGCTACACCTTC
CASSPPLFRDRGYTF
>TRBV5-1|.|TRBJ2-2|16|.
TGCGCCAGCAGCCTCTCCCCGGACTTGAACACCGGGGAGCTGTTTTTT
CASSLSPDLNTGELFF
>TRBV3-1/TRBV3-2|.|TRBJ2-7|14|TRBD1
TGTGCCAGCAGCCTAGGGACAGGGACCTACGAGCAGTACTTC
CASSLGTGTYEQYF
>TRBV12-3/TRBV12-4|.|TRBJ1-6|13|.
TGTGCCGTCCGACGGACAAACAATTCACCCCTCCACTTT
CAVRRTNNSPLHF
>TRBV9|.|TRBJ2-3|15|.
TGTGCCAGCAGCGTAGATGGGACTAGCACAGATACGCAGTATTTT
CASSVDGTSTDTQYF
>TRBV7-8|.|TRBJ2-1|19|TRBD2
TGTGCCAGCAGCTTAGCACAGGGGCTAGCGGGAGCAGCCTACAATGAGCAGTTCTTC
CASSLAQGLAGAAYNEQFF
>TRBV28|.|TRBJ2-7|13|TRBD1
TGTGCCAGCAAACGGACAGGGGGTCACGAGCAGTACTTC
CASKRTGGHEQYF
>TRBV5-4|few|TRBJ2-1|16|TRBD2
TGTGCCAGCAGCTTGAGGACTAGCGGGACCTACAATGAGCAGTTCTTC
CASSLRTSGTYNEQFF